What follows describes a single T cell receptor (beta chain). Sequenced by immunoSEQ multiplex PCR; TCRdb stores in-frame clones only, minus some. The repertoire holds thousands of clones, with about 85% as singletons. This record belongs to a study of tumor T cells in aggressive B-cell lymphoma. Trimming took off 3 bases at V and 0 bases at J, with 18 bases between the two ends. The length of the CDR3 is 18 residues. The germline gives CDR1 SGHTA, CDR2 FQGNSA. V and J are TRBV7-2 and TRBJ1-3, with D unclear. Sequenced material: tumor tissue. The receptor was isolated from an adult with diffuse large B cell lymphoma. CDR3 protein: CASSFTLGGLHSGNTIYF. CDR3 nucleotide sequence: TGTGCCAGCAGCTTCACATTAGGAGGGCTCCACTCTGGAAACACCATATATTTT.